A selection of T cell receptor beta chains follows, all from one sample in a study of T cell changes during pregnancy in multiple sclerosis. Data came from immunoSEQ multiplex PCR; TCRdb stores just in-frame clones and leaves some out. The top ten hold 0.5% to 0.6% of the sample, which has about 55,000 clones, 85% to 90% seen once. The material sequenced was CD4+ T cells from peripheral blood mononuclear cells, taken in the first trimester of pregnancy. The receptors stem from a female donor with multiple sclerosis, enrolled in a pregnancy study. CDR3s include the opening cysteine and the closing phenylalanine or tryptophan. The D gene is left open where the match is weak. Clone size is given for some rows only: seen once, a few or many times, or a class if the clone is expanded.

j_call v_call d_call clone_size cdr3_nt cdr3_aa
TRBJ2-7 TRBV6-1 NA NA TGTGCCGGCTCCCCCGGGATTAGGTCCTACGAGCAGTACTTC CAGSPGIRSYEQYF
TRBJ2-1 TRBV11-2 TRBD2 NA TGTGCCAGCAGCGTACTAGCGGGCTCCTACAATGAGCAGTTCTTC CASSVLAGSYNEQFF
TRBJ2-7 TRBV6-5 TRBD1 NA TGTGCCAGCAGTAGAGGACAGGGGCGAACGGGCGAGCAGTACTTC CASSRGQGRTGEQYF
TRBJ2-1 TRBV2 TRBD1 NA TGTGCCAGCGGAGCCAGGGGGCCCCCTATGGAGCAGTTCTTC CASGARGPPMEQFF
TRBJ2-3 TRBV27 NA NA TGTGCCAGCAGTTTACTTTATACAGGGTACGGGGAAGATACGCAGTATTTT CASSLLYTGYGEDTQYF
TRBJ1-5 TRBV6-5 NA NA TGTGCCAGCAGCTGGGGCAGGGAGGCTCAGCCCCAGCATTTT CASSWGREAQPQHF
TRBJ2-7 TRBV7-9 TRBD1 NA TGTGCCAGCAGCCGGACAGGGGTTGATGAGCAGTACTTC CASSRTGVDEQYF
TRBJ2-1 TRBV6-6 TRBD2 NA TGTGCCAGCAGCCCGGGGGGGGCTGAGCAGTTCTTC CASSPGGAEQFF
TRBJ1-1 TRBV28 NA NA TGTGCCAGCAGTTTATTTAGAGGGAAGACCGCGAACACTGAAGCTTTCTTT CASSLFRGKTANTEAFF
TRBJ1-1 TRBV6-1 NA NA TGTGCCAGCAGTTATCGGACTGAAGCTTTCTTT CASSYRTEAFF
TRBJ1-5 TRBV10-3 NA NA TGTGCCATCAGGGGGGAGGCGTTTAATCAGCCCCAGCATTTT CAIRGEAFNQPQHF
TRBJ1-2 TRBV7-2 NA NA TGTGCCAGCAGCTTAACACAGAACTATGGCTACACCTTC CASSLTQNYGYTF
TRBJ2-7 TRBV19 NA NA TGTGCCAGTAGTATAGCCCGGGACAATCGGCACGAGCAGTACTTC CASSIARDNRHEQYF
TRBJ1-1 TRBV19 TRBD1 few TGTGCCAGTAGGCCCGGGACAGACGGGACTGAAGCTTTCTTT CASRPGTDGTEAFF
TRBJ1-6 TRBV7-3 NA NA TGTGCCAGCAGCTTAACCGCAGGGTATAATTCACCCCTCCACTTT CASSLTAGYNSPLHF
TRBJ2-6 TRBV19 NA NA TGTGCCAGTAGTATAGGTACAGGGTTTCGCGGGGCCAACGTCCTGACTTTC CASSIGTGFRGANVLTF
TRBJ2-7 TRBV18 TRBD2 NA TGTGCCAGCTCACCAGGCTCTAGCGGACCCTACGAGCAGTACTTC CASSPGSSGPYEQYF
TRBJ2-1 TRBV7-3 TRBD2 NA TGTGCCAGCAACCCTGGACTAGCGGGGAACAATGAGCAGTTCTTC CASNPGLAGNNEQFF
TRBJ1-6 TRBV19 NA NA TGTGCCAGTAGTACGTGGACAGATAATTCACCCCTCCACTTT CASSTWTDNSPLHF
TRBJ2-1 TRBV4-1 TRBD2 NA TGCGCCAGCAGCCAAGCTCACAGCGGGGGCAATGAGCAGTTCTTC CASSQAHSGGNEQFF
TRBJ2-5 TRBV15 TRBD1 NA TGTGCCACCAGCATCCGACAGGGGCCGCAAGAGACCCAGTACTTC CATSIRQGPQETQYF
TRBJ2-3 TRBV13 NA NA TGTGCCAGCAGCTTAGGAGCCCTCGCCGCAGATACGCAGTATTTT CASSLGALAADTQYF
TRBJ2-1 TRBV14 TRBD2 NA TGTGCCAGCAGCCAAGTTCGGGGGGGAGGGCCGTTGGATGAGCAGTTCTTC CASSQVRGGGPLDEQFF
TRBJ2-5 TRBV27 NA NA TGTGCCAGCGGCCGGCTCGGGGAGACCCAGTACTTC CASGRLGETQYF
TRBJ1-2 TRBV7-9 NA NA TGTGCCAGCAGCGAGCGGACAGAACTCTATGGCTACACCTTC CASSERTELYGYTF
TRBJ1-6 TRBV27 TRBD1 NA TGTGCCAGCAGTTGGACAGGGAATTCACCCCTCCACTTT CASSWTGNSPLHF
TRBJ1-1 TRBV7-8 NA NA TGTGCCAGCAGTTCCCCAGGCACCCGATCGAACACTGAAGCTTTCTTT CASSSPGTRSNTEAFF
TRBJ2-5 TRBV10-3 TRBD1 NA TGTGCCATCAGGAAGGGACAGAGCCAAGAGACCCAGTACTTC CAIRKGQSQETQYF
TRBJ2-5 TRBV19 TRBD1 many TGTGCCAGTAGTCCACCGACAGGGGAAGAGACCCAGTACTTC CASSPPTGEETQYF
TRBJ2-2 TRBV28 NA NA TGTGCCAGCTCCTTGATCGGGAACACCGGGGAGCTGTTTTTT CASSLIGNTGELFF
TRBJ1-6 TRBV9 TRBD1 NA TGTGCCAGCAGCGCAGCACAGGGGTATAGGAATTCACCCCTCCACTTT CASSAAQGYRNSPLHF
TRBJ1-5 TRBV30 NA few TGTGCCTGGAGTGGGTCCAGGGTCCAGCCCCAGCATTTT CAWSGSRVQPQHF
TRBJ2-5 TRBV30 TRBD2 NA TGTGCCTGGAGTCCGGGACTAGCGTTCAAGGGTGAGACCCAGTACTTC CAWSPGLAFKGETQYF
TRBJ1-5 TRBV6-1 NA NA TGTGCCAGCAGGCAACAGGCTCAGCCCCAGCATTTT CASRQQAQPQHF
TRBJ2-7 TRBV7-3 NA NA TGTGCCAGCAGCGCCGGGGGAACCGAGCAGTACTTC CASSAGGTEQYF
TRBJ1-2 TRBV30 NA NA TGTGCCTGGAGCGTCGGGGGGGCTCTAGCTAACTATGGCTACACCTTC CAWSVGGALANYGYTF
TRBJ2-5 TRBV29-1 NA NA TGCAGCGTTGGAAGCGGTACGGGCGGCCAAGAGACCCAGTACTTC CSVGSGTGGQETQYF
TRBJ2-3 TRBV10-1 NA NA TGCGCCAGCGGACCGGGACTGGCAGATACGCAGTATTTT CASGPGLADTQYF
TRBJ2-7 TRBV11-2 NA NA TGTGCCAGCAGCTTAGGCCCCAGGGAGCAGTACTTC CASSLGPREQYF
TRBJ2-1 TRBV2 TRBD2 NA TGTGCCAGCAGTGAAGCGCTTCCGAGGACTAGCGGGACCTACAATGAGCAGTTCTTC CASSEALPRTSGTYNEQFF
TRBJ1-2 TRBV7-3 NA NA TGTGCCAGCAGCCTGACAGAACAGAAAGCCTCCTTC CASSLTEQKASF
TRBJ2-5 TRBV5-1 NA NA TGCGCCAGCAGCTTGTTAGAAGAGACCCAGTACTTC CASSLLEETQYF
TRBJ2-7 TRBV27 TRBD1 NA TGTGCCAGCAGTCCGGCCGGGACAGGGTTATACGAGCAGTACTTC CASSPAGTGLYEQYF
TRBJ1-4 TRBV10-3 NA NA TGTGCCATCGGGGAGGAAAAACTGTTTTTT CAIGEEKLFF
TRBJ2-2 TRBV9 TRBD2 NA TGTGCCAGCAGCCCTGGGATGGGGGGGGTAATCTCCGGGGAGCTGTTTTTT CASSPGMGGVISGELFF
TRBJ2-2 TRBV13 TRBD2 NA TGTGCCAGCAGCTGGGGGAAAGCCGGGGGGACGACCGGGGAGCTGTTTTTT CASSWGKAGGTTGELFF
TRBJ1-3 TRBV28 TRBD1 NA TGTGCCAGCAGTTCACAGGGGGGAGGAAACACCATATATTTT CASSSQGGGNTIYF
TRBJ2-3 TRBV6-4 NA NA TGTGCCAGCAGTGAAGAGCGGGCAACAGATACGCAGTATTTT CASSEERATDTQYF
TRBJ1-2 TRBV9 NA NA TGTGCCAGCAGCGTAGCTCTTCGGAGTGGCTACACCTTC CASSVALRSGYTF
TRBJ1-4 TRBV5-1 NA NA TGCGCCAGCAGCCCGGTGGGGGGTGCAACTAATGAAAAACTGTTTTTT CASSPVGGATNEKLFF
TRBJ1-3 TRBV28 NA NA TGTGCCAGCGGGACAAGGGGAAACACCATATATTTT CASGTRGNTIYF
TRBJ1-1 TRBV2 NA NA TGTGCCAGCAGTGATGAGAGAAACACTGAAGCTTTCTTT CASSDERNTEAFF
TRBJ2-1 TRBV9 TRBD2 many TGTGCCAGCAGCGTAGGGCTAGCGGGAGCCAATGAGCAGTTCTTC CASSVGLAGANEQFF
TRBJ1-4 TRBV5-1 TRBD1 once TGCGCCAGCAGCTCAAACTCAGGGGGCGCCTTAGAAAAACTGTTTTTT CASSSNSGGALEKLFF
TRBJ2-7 TRBV6-5 NA once TGTGCCAGCAGTTACTCCTCTGCCTACGAGCAGTACTTC CASSYSSAYEQYF
TRBJ2-5 TRBV6-1 NA NA TGTGCCAGCAGTGACCCTGGGGCCCCAGAGACCCAGTACTTC CASSDPGAPETQYF
TRBJ2-7 TRBV28 TRBD2 NA TGTGCCAGCAGTTTGCCTAGCGGTTACTACGAGCAGTACTTC CASSLPSGYYEQYF
TRBJ2-7 TRBV6-1 TRBD2 NA TGTGCCAGCAGTAGTCTAGCGGGAATCTACGAGCAGTACTTC CASSSLAGIYEQYF
TRBJ1-1 TRBV27 NA once TGTGCCAGCAGTCCGGGTATGAACACTGAAGCTTTCTTT CASSPGMNTEAFF
TRBJ2-5 TRBV19 TRBD1 NA TGTGCCAGTACCTCCCACAGGGGAAAGACCCAGTACTTC CASTSHRGKTQYF